The clone carrying this T cell receptor (beta chain) has a count of ten or more. Antigen unknown. Via MiXCR, TCRdb re-called the reads, giving one row per CDR3 protein. The sample has over 14,000 distinct CDR3 sequences; approximately 13% are singletons. CDR3 length: 14 residues. Germline V gene lookup returns CDR1 SGHRS and CDR2 YFSETQ. V lost 0 bases and J lost 2, with 6 bases in between. The data are from a study of type 1 regulatory T cells. The origin of this receptor is a human donor in good health. The chain uses TRBV5-1 and TRBJ1-3; D is unresolved. Sequenced sample: cultured T cells, either the whole culture or a sorted T cell fraction (not recorded which). The DNA for the CDR3 is TGCGCCAGCAGCTTGGAGGCAGCTGGAAACACCATATATTTT. Translating gives CASSLEAAGNTIYF.